The rows below give T cell receptor beta chains drawn from one sample of a study of blood T cell repertoires in COVID-19. The table came from immunoSEQ multiplex PCR; TCRdb's copy has only in-frame clones and leaves some out. The profile shows some 150,000 clones, approximately 89% of them singletons. Source material: peripheral blood. These receptors were collected from a human donor in a cohort sampled during active COVID-19. Each CDR3 is given with its conserved first and last residue. The D gene is left open where the match is weak. Size tells how often a clone was seen (once, few, many) or the class of an expanded clone, and some rows leave it out.

TRBJ1-6 | 14 | TRBV9 | once | NA | TGTGCCAGCAGTGCGCGGGGGTATAATTCACCCCTCCACTTT | CASSARGYNSPLHF
TRBJ2-5 | 14 | TRBV5-6 | NA | TRBD1 | TGTGCCAGCAGGGGGACAGGGGGACGGGAGACCCAGTACTTC | CASRGTGGRETQYF
TRBJ2-1 | 16 | TRBV19 | NA | TRBD1 | TGTGCCAGTAGTCCTCAGGGGGCGAAGAGGTACAATGAGCAGTTCTTC | CASSPQGAKRYNEQFF
TRBJ1-1 | 16 | TRBV14 | NA | TRBD1 | TGTGCCAGCAGCGCCAGCCACAGGGGCCGGGACACTGAAGCTTTCTTT | CASSASHRGRDTEAFF
TRBJ1-2 | 15 | TRBV9 | NA | NA | TGTGCCAGCAGCGTAGGATCCGCCGGTAGCTATGGCTACACCTTC | CASSVGSAGSYGYTF
TRBJ2-7 | 15 | TRBV6-5 | NA | NA | TGTGCCAGCAGTCTTTACAGGTCGGTGGGCTACGAGCAGTACTTC | CASSLYRSVGYEQYF
TRBJ2-3 | 14 | TRBV7-3 | NA | TRBD2 | TGTGCCAGCAGCTCCCTAGCGGGGGCAGATACGCAGTATTTT | CASSSLAGADTQYF
TRBJ2-5 | 15 | TRBV5-4 | NA | TRBD2 | TGTGCCAGCAGCTTGTCTAGCGGGGGGCAAGAGACCCAGTACTTC | CASSLSSGGQETQYF
TRBJ2-3 | 17 | TRBV11-3 | once | TRBD2 | TGTGCCAGCAGCTTAGGTGTTGGGGGGGAAAACACAGATACGCAGTATTTT | CASSLGVGGENTDTQYF
TRBJ1-1 | 14 | TRBV6-4 | NA | NA | TGTGCCAGCAGTGACTCTGGGGGCGGCACTGAAGCTTTCTTT | CASSDSGGGTEAFF
TRBJ1-2 | 13 | TRBV6-2/TRBV6-3 | NA | NA | TGTGCCAGCAGTTACTCGATTCGAGAGGGCTACACCTTC | CASSYSIREGYTF
TRBJ2-1 | 14 | TRBV27 | NA | NA | TGTGCCAGCAGTTTATCTTGGCAAAACAATGAGCAGTTCTTC | CASSLSWQNNEQFF
TRBJ2-3 | 17 | TRBV27 | NA | TRBD1 | TGTGCCAGCAGTATACGACCGGGACAGGGGGCCACAGATACGCAGTATTTT | CASSIRPGQGATDTQYF
TRBJ1-1 | 12 | TRBV18 | once | NA | TGTGCCAGCTCACCACCGAGCACTGAAGCTTTCTTT | CASSPPSTEAFF
TRBJ2-5 | 13 | TRBV27 | NA | TRBD2 | TGTGCCAGCAGTTTTTTGGGAGGGGAGACCCAGTACTTC | CASSFLGGETQYF
TRBJ2-7 | 12 | TRBV28 | NA | NA | TGTGCCAGCAGTTTACGGGGATACGAGCAGTACTTC | CASSLRGYEQYF
TRBJ2-3 | 15 | TRBV7-3 | once | NA | TGTGCCAGCAGCCCTCGGCTAGCTAGCACAGATACGCAGTATTTT | CASSPRLASTDTQYF
TRBJ2-4 | 15 | TRBV5-4 | NA | TRBD2 | TGTGCCAGCAGCGTCACTAGCGGGGGAAAAAACATTCAGTACTTC | CASSVTSGGKNIQYF
TRBJ1-2 | 15 | TRBV6-5 | NA | NA | TGTGCCAGCAGTAGGCAGGGTATGACTAACTATGGCTACACCTTC | CASSRQGMTNYGYTF
TRBJ2-4 | 14 | TRBV11-2 | NA | NA | TGTGCCAGCAGTCGCGGTCTAGCCAAAAACATTCAGTACTTC | CASSRGLAKNIQYF
TRBJ2-7 | 14 | TRBV7-2 | NA | TRBD2 | TGTGCCAGCAGCCAACCGGGGGGATACTACGAGCAGTACTTC | CASSQPGGYYEQYF